This T cell receptor beta chain originates from a study of shared clonotypes between healthy human individuals. The CDR3 length is 14 residues. With 7 bases clipped from V and 6 bases from J, the junction kept 10 bases outside the gene matches. Per germline, CDR1 MNHNY and CDR2 SVGAGI (reference sequence). The study drew its donors from healthy HIV-negative adults without recent acute infections or vaccinations. About 90 million PBMCs were counted before genomic DNA extraction. The protocol was immunoSEQ multiplex PCR, while the TCRdb copy is restricted to in-frame clones and leaves out a portion. The sample yields about half a million clones, around 85% seen once.

The V and J genes are TRBV6-6 and TRBJ1-2; 8 bases map to TRBD1. This clonotype originated in a woman in her thirties or forties in good health. Some clones in this sample may be carry-over from other donors' samples. The specimen sequenced was PBMCs. The CDR3 sequence: CASTLGQGAHGYTF. The CDR3 region has the DNA TGTGCCAGCACCCTCGGACAGGGAGCCCATGGCTACACCTTC.